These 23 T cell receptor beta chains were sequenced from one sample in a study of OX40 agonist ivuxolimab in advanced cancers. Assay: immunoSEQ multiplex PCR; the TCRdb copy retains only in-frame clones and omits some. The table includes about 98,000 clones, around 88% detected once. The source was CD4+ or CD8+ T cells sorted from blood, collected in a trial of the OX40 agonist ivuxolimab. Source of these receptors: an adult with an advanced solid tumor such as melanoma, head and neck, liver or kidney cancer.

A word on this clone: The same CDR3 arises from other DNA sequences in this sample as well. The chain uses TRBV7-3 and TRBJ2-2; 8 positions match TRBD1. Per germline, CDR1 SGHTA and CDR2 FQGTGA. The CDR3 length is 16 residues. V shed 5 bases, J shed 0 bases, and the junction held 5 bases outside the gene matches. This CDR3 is CASSQDRVANTGELFF. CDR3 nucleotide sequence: TGTGCCAGCAGCCAGGACAGGGTGGCGAACACCGGGGAGCTGTTTTTT.

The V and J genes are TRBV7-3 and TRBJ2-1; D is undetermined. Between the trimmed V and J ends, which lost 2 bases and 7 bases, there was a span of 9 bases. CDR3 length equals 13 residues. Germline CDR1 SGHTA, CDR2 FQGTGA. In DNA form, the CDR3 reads TGTGCCAGCAGCTTATCGCAGCAGAATGAGCAGTTCTTC. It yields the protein CASSLSQQNEQFF.

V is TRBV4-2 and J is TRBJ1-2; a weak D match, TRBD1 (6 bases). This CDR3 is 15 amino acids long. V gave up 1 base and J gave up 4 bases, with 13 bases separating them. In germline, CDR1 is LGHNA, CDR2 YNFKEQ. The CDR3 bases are TGTGCCAGCAGCCAAGTACAGGGCGGAGGCTATGGCTACACCTTC. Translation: CASSQVQGGGYGYTF.

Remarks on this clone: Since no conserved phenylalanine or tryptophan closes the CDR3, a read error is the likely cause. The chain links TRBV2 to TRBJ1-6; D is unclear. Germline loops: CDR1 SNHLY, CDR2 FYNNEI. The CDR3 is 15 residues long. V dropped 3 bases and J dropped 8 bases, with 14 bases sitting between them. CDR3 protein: CASSDHLRNYSPLHL. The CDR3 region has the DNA TGTGCCAGCAGTGACCATCTCAGGAACTATTCACCCCTCCACCTT.

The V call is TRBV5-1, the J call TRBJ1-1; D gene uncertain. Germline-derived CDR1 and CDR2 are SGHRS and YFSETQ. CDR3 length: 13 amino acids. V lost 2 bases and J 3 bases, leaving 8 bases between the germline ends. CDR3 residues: CASSLGFDTEAFF. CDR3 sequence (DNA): TGCGCCAGCAGCTTAGGTTTTGACACTGAAGCTTTCTTT.

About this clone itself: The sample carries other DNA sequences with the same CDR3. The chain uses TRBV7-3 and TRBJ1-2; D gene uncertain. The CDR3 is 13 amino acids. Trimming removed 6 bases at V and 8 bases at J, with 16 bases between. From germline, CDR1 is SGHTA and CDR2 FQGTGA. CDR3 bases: TGTGCCAGCAGTACCGACAATATCTACGGCTACACCTTC. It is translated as CASSTDNIYGYTF.

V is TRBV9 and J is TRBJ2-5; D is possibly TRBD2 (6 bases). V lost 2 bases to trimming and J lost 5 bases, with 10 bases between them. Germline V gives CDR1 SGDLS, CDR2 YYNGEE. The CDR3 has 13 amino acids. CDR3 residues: CASSVSAGETQYF. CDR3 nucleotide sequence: TGTGCCAGCAGCGTCTCGGCGGGGGAGACCCAGTACTTC.

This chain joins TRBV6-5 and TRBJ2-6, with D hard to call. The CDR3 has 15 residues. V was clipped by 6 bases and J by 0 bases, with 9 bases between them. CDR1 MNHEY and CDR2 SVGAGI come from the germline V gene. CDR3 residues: CASSNSVSGANVLTF. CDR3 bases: TGTGCCAGCAGCAATTCAGTCTCTGGGGCCAACGTCCTGACTTTC.

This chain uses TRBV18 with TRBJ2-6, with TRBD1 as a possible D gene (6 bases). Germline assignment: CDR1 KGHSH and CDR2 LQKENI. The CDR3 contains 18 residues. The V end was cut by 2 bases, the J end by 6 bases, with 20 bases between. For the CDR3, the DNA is TGTGCCAGCTCACCAGTTTCAGGGGCGTCCTCTCCGGCCAACGTCCTGACTTTC. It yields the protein CASSPVSGASSPANVLTF.

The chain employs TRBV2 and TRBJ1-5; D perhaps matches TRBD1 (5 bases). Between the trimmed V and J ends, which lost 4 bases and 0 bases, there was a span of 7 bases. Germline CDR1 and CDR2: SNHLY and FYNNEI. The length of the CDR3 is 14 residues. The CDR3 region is CASSGGGSNQPQHF. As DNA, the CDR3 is TGTGCCAGCAGTGGGGGCGGTAGCAATCAGCCCCAGCATTTT.

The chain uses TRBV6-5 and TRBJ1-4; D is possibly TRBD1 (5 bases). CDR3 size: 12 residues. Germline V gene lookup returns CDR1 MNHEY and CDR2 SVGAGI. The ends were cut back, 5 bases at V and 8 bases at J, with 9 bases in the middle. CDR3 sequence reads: CASSPGAEKLFF. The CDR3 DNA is TGTGCCAGCAGTCCCGGGGCAGAAAAACTGTTTTTT.

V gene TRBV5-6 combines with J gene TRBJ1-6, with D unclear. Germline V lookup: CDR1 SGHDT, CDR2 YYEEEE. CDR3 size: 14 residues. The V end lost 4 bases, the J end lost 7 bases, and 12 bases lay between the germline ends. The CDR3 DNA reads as TGTGCCAGCAGCGGAGTCGGTATCAATTCACCCCTCCACTTT. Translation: CASSGVGINSPLHF.

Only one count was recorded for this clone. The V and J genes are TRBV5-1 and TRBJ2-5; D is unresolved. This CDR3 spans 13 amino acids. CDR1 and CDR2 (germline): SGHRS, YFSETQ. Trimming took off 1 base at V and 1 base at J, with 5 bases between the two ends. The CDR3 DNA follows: TGCGCCAGCAGCTTGATCGGCCAAGAGACCCAGTACTTC. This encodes CASSLIGQETQYF.

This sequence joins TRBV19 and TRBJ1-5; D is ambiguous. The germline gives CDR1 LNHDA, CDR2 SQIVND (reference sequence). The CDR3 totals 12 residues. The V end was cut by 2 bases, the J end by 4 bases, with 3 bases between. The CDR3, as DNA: TGTGCCAGTAGTATACCGAATCAGCCCCAGCATTTT. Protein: CASSIPNQPQHF.

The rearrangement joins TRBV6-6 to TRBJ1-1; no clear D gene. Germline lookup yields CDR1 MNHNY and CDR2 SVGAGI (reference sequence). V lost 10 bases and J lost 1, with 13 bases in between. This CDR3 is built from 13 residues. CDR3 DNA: TGTGCCAACCAACGGAGGGAGAACACTGAAGCTTTCTTT. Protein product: CANQRRENTEAFF.

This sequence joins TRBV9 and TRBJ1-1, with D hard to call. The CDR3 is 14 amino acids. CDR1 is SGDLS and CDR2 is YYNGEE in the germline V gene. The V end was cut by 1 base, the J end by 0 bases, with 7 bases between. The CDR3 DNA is TGTGCCAGCAGCGTACGGAGCATGAACACTGAAGCTTTCTTT. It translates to CASSVRSMNTEAFF.

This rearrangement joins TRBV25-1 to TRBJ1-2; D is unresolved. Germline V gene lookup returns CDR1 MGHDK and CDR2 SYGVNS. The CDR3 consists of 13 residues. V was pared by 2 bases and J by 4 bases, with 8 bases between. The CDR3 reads CASSEGELYGYTF. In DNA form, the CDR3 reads TGTGCCAGCAGTGAAGGCGAGCTCTATGGCTACACCTTC.

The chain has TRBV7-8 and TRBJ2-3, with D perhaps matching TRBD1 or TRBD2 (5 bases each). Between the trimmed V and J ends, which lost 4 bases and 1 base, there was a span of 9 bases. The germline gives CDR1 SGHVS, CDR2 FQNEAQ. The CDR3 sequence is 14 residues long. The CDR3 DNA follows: TGTGCCAGCAGCTCATGGGACGGCACAGATACGCAGTATTTT. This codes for CASSSWDGTDTQYF.

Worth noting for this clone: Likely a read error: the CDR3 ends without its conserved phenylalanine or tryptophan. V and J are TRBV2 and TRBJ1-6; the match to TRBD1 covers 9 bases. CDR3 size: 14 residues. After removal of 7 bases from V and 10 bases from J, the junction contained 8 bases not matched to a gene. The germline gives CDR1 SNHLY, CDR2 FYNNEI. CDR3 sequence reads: CASTEDRGRSPLHL. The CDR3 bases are TGTGCCAGCACAGAGGACAGGGGCCGGTCACCCCTCCACCTT.

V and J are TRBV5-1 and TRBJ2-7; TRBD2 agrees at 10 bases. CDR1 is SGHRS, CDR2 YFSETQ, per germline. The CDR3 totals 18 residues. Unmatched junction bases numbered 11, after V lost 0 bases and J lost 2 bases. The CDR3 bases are TGCGCCAGCAGCTTGGTCCCGGGAGCGGGGGGGCGAGCCTACGAGCAGTACTTC. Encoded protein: CASSLVPGAGGRAYEQYF.

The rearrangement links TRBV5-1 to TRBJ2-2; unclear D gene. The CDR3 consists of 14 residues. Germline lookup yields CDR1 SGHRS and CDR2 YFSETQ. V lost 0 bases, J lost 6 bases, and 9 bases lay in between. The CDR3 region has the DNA TGCGCCAGCAGCTTGGACAGCCCGGCCGGGGAGCTGTTTTTT. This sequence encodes CASSLDSPAGELFF.

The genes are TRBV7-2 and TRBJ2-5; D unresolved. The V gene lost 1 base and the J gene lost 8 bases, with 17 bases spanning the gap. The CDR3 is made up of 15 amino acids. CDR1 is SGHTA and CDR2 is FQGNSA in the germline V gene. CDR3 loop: CASSLGGTNMITQYF. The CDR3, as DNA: TGTGCCAGCAGCTTAGGGGGTACCAACATGATCACCCAGTACTTC. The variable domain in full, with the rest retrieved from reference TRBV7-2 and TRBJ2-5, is GAGVSQSPSNKVTEKGKDVELRCDPISGHTALYWYRQSLGQGLEFLIYFQGNSAPDKSGLPSDRFSAERTGGSVSTLTIQRTQQEDSAVYLCASSLGGTNMITQYFGPGTRLLVL.

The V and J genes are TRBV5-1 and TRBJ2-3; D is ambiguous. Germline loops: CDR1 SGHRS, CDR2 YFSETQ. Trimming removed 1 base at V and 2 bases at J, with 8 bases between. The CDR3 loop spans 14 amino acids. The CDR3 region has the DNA TGCGCCAGCAGCTTGACGCGCCACACAGATACGCAGTATTTT. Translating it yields CASSLTRHTDTQYF.